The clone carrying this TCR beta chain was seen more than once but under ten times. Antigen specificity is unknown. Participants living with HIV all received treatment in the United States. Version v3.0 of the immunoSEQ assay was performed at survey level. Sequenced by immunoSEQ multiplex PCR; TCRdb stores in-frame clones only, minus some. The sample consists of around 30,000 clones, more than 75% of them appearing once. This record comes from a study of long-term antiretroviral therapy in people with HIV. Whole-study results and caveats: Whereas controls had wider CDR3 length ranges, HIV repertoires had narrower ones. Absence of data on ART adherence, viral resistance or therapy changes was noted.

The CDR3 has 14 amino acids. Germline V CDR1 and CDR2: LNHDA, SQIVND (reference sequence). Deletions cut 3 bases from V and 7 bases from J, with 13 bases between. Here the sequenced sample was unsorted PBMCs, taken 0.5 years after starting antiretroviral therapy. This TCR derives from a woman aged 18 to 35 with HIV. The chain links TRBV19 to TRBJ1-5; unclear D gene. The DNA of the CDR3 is TGTGCCAGTAGTATCGCCCCTGGCGGGCAGCCCCAGCATTTT. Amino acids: CASSIAPGGQPQHF.